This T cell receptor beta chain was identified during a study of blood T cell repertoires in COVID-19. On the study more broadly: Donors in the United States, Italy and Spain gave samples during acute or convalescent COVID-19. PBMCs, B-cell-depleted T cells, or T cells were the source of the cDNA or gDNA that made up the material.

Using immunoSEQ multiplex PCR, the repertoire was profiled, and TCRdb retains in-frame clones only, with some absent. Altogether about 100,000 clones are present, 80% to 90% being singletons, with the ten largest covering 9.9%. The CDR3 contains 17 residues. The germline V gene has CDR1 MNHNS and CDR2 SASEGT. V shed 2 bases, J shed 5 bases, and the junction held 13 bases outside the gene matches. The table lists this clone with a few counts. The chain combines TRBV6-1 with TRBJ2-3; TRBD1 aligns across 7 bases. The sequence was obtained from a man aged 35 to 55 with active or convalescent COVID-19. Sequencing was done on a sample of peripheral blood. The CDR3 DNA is TGTGCCAGCAGTGAAAGCTCGGGACAGAGGGGTTTAGATACGCAGTATTTT. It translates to CASSESSGQRGLDTQYF.